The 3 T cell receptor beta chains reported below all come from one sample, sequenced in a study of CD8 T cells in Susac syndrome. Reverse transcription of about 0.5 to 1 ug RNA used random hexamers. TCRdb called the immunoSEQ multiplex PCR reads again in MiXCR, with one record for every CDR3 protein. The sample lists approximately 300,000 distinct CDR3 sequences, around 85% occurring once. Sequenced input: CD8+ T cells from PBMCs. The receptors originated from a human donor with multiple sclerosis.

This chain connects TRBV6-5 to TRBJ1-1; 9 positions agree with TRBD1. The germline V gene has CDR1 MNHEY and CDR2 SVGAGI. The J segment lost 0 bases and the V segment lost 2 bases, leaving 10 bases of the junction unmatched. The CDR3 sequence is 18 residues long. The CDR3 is CASSYLPPQGAVNTEAFF. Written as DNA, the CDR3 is TGTGCCAGCAGTTACCTACCCCCACAGGGGGCTGTGAACACTGAAGCTTTCTTT.

CDR3 coding DNA: TGTGCCAGTAGTTTCTCGACTTCGAACACTGAAGCTTTCTTT. Residues: CASSFSTSNTEAFF. The V gene is TRBV19, the J gene TRBJ1-1; D not certain. From germline, CDR1 is LNHDA and CDR2 SQIVND (reference sequence). V was clipped by 5 bases and J by 1 base, with 11 bases between them. The CDR3 has 14 amino acids.

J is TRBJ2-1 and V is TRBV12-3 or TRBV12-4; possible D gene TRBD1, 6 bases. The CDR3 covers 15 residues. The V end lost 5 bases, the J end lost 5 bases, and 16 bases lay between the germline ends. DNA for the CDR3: TGTGCCAGCAGTCTCGTCCTGGGGGCGGACAATGAGCAGTTCTTC. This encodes CASSLVLGADNEQFF.